This T cell receptor beta chain originates from a study of identifying expanded T cells in peripheral blood. General study results and limits: About 1.2 clones differed between technical replicates, versus 16.4 and 19 over time.

With 2 bases removed from V and 7 bases from J, the gap between germline ends came to 11 bases. Germline V gives CDR1 SQVTM, CDR2 ANQGSEA. This CDR3 is 12 amino acids long. Collection occurred without any documented infections or immune events in donors. The data were produced by immunoSEQ multiplex PCR, yet TCRdb's version contains in-frame clones alone and is incomplete. The sample shows more than 50,000 clones, around 83% of them seen only once. About this clone itself: Its target is not known.

The material sequenced was blood. The receptor's source is a person between 18 and 69 years old in good health. The chain links TRBV29-1 to TRBJ2-5; either TRBD1 or TRBD2 may supply D (6 bases each). Written as DNA, the CDR3 is TGCAGCGTTGAACGACAGGAGGGGACCCAGTACTTC. Amino acids: CSVERQEGTQYF. Full variable domain (outside the CDR3, taken from reference TRBV29-1 and TRBJ2-5): SAVISQKPSRDICQRGTSLTIQCQVDSQVTMMFWYRQQPGQSLTLIATANQGSEATYESGFVIDKFPISRPNLTFSTLTVSNMSPEDSSIYLCSVERQEGTQYFGPGTRLLVL.